This T cell receptor beta chain came from a study of shared clonotypes between healthy human individuals. Study-wide results and caveats: An anticipated effect of sequencing depth on clonotype sharing among donors was recognized.

The CDR3 contains 19 residues. V was cut by 2 bases and J by 0 bases, with 21 bases left in between. Germline V gene data show CDR1 as SGHTA and CDR2 as FQGNSA. This clone came up many times. Antigen: not known. Only Caucasian adults living in Nashville, Tennessee served as donors. This table comes from immunoSEQ multiplex PCR, and its TCRdb copy is limited to in-frame clones, with some not included. This table has roughly 680,000 clones, 72% appearing once. The sequenced sample was memory CD4+ T cells sorted from blood. Subset here: CD45RA-negative fraction. The J gene is TRBJ2-3, the V gene TRBV7-2, with a tentative D call TRBD2 (6 bases). The origin of this receptor is a woman in her 30s in good health. CDR3 DNA sequence: TGTGCCAGCAGCTTATTAGCGCTAGTGTTGGGGACTAGCACAGATACGCAGTATTTT. Protein: CASSLLALVLGTSTDTQYF.